A selection of T cell receptor beta chains follows, all from one sample in a study of shared clonotypes between healthy human individuals. Produced via immunoSEQ multiplex PCR; TCRdb's table is partial and in-frame only. The sample shows fewer than 500,000 clones, 75% to 80% of them seen only once. What was sequenced was PBMCs. Receptor source: a woman aged 40 to 50 in good health. Some clones in this sample may be carry-over from other donors' samples. Both conserved end residues are part of each CDR3. The order of the fields is J gene, V gene, D gene, clone size, CDR3 DNA, CDR3 protein. A D gene is named only where the DNA matches it firmly. Expanded clones get a size class; other rows say once, few or many, or leave the size out.

j_gene: TRBJ2-1
v_gene: TRBV30
d_gene: NA
abundance: few
CDR3nt: TGTGCCTGGAGTGTACCCTCGGGCCACAATGAGCAGTTCTTC
CDR3aa: CAWSVPSGHNEQFF

j_gene: TRBJ2-7
v_gene: TRBV5-1
d_gene: TRBD1
abundance: NA
CDR3nt: TGCGCCAGCAGCCCCGGGACAGGGGGCAAGGACGAGCAGTACTTC
CDR3aa: CASSPGTGGKDEQYF

j_gene: TRBJ2-1
v_gene: TRBV18
d_gene: TRBD2
abundance: many
CDR3nt: TGTGCCAGCTCACTGGGACTAGCGGGCAATGAGCAGTTCTTC
CDR3aa: CASSLGLAGNEQFF

j_gene: TRBJ2-1
v_gene: TRBV9
d_gene: TRBD2
abundance: NA
CDR3nt: TGTGCCAGCAGCGTTGGAAGTTCGGGAGCGGGGTACAATGAGCAGTTCTTC
CDR3aa: CASSVGSSGAGYNEQFF

j_gene: TRBJ2-3
v_gene: TRBV7-9
d_gene: TRBD2
abundance: NA
CDR3nt: TGTGCCAGCAGCTCCTTAGCGGGAGAGGTCCCAGATACGCAGTATTTT
CDR3aa: CASSSLAGEVPDTQYF

j_gene: TRBJ1-2
v_gene: TRBV6-1
d_gene: TRBD1
abundance: few
CDR3nt: TGTGCCAGCAGTGGCCCACAGGGGGCTCGAAGCTACACCTTC
CDR3aa: CASSGPQGARSYTF

j_gene: TRBJ2-3
v_gene: TRBV7-3
d_gene: NA
abundance: NA
CDR3nt: TGTGCCAGCAGCGGACCCGAAGCTGGAGATACGCAGTATTTT
CDR3aa: CASSGPEAGDTQYF

j_gene: TRBJ1-1
v_gene: TRBV5-6
d_gene: NA
abundance: NA
CDR3nt: TGTGCCAGCAGCTTGGGGTGGCAGGCCGACACTGAAGCTTTCTTT
CDR3aa: CASSLGWQADTEAFF

j_gene: TRBJ2-2
v_gene: TRBV7-2
d_gene: TRBD2
abundance: NA
CDR3nt: TGTGCCAGCAGCTTGGGAGGGACCGGGGAGCTGTTTTTT
CDR3aa: CASSLGGTGELFF

j_gene: TRBJ2-7
v_gene: TRBV27
d_gene: NA
abundance: NA
CDR3nt: TGTGCCAGCAGTTTTATGAAGGGCTCCTACGAGCAGTACTTC
CDR3aa: CASSFMKGSYEQYF

j_gene: TRBJ1-1
v_gene: TRBV7-6
d_gene: NA
abundance: NA
CDR3nt: TGTGCCAGCAGCTTAGCGCGAGGCAGTGGCACTGAAGCTTTCTTT
CDR3aa: CASSLARGSGTEAFF

j_gene: TRBJ1-5
v_gene: TRBV15
d_gene: NA
abundance: NA
CDR3nt: TGTGCCACCAGCAGAGTCAATAGCAATCAGCCCCAGCATTTT
CDR3aa: CATSRVNSNQPQHF

j_gene: TRBJ1-2
v_gene: TRBV20-1
d_gene: NA
abundance: NA
CDR3nt: TGCAGTGCTAGCGCGTCCTATGGCTACACCTTC
CDR3aa: CSASASYGYTF

j_gene: TRBJ2-3
v_gene: TRBV28
d_gene: TRBD2
abundance: NA
CDR3nt: TGTGCCAGCAGTCGCTCCCCGGGGCTAGCGGGAGGCTACACAGATACGCAGTATTTT
CDR3aa: CASSRSPGLAGGYTDTQYF

j_gene: TRBJ1-4
v_gene: TRBV10-3
d_gene: TRBD1
abundance: NA
CDR3nt: TGTGCCACCGGACCCCAGGGGGCGGGGGAAAAACTGTTTTTT
CDR3aa: CATGPQGAGEKLFF

j_gene: TRBJ2-5
v_gene: TRBV9
d_gene: TRBD2
abundance: NA
CDR3nt: TGTGCCAGCAGCGTAGCGGGGGGTGGGACTAGCGGACCCCAAGAGACCCAGTACTTC
CDR3aa: CASSVAGGGTSGPQETQYF

j_gene: TRBJ2-5
v_gene: TRBV9
d_gene: TRBD1
abundance: NA
CDR3nt: TGTGCCAGCAGCGCAGGACAGGGCCAAGAGACCCAGTACTTC
CDR3aa: CASSAGQGQETQYF

j_gene: TRBJ2-7
v_gene: TRBV5-1
d_gene: TRBD1
abundance: NA
CDR3nt: TGCGCCAGCAGCTTGGGGGGACAGGGCTCTTCCGAGCAGTACTTC
CDR3aa: CASSLGGQGSSEQYF

j_gene: TRBJ2-5
v_gene: TRBV7-9
d_gene: TRBD1
abundance: once
CDR3nt: TGTGCCAGCAGCTCAACAACAGGGGTGGCGGAGACCCAGTACTTC
CDR3aa: CASSSTTGVAETQYF

j_gene: TRBJ2-3
v_gene: TRBV10-1
d_gene: TRBD2
abundance: many
CDR3nt: TGCGCCAGCAGTGAGCAGGGACTAGCGGGAGCGGGGTTCACAGATACGCAGTATTTT
CDR3aa: CASSEQGLAGAGFTDTQYF

j_gene: TRBJ2-1
v_gene: TRBV10-1
d_gene: TRBD2
abundance: NA
CDR3nt: TGCGCCAGCCTCGGGACTAGCGGGCGCAATGAGCAGTTCTTC
CDR3aa: CASLGTSGRNEQFF

j_gene: TRBJ2-2
v_gene: TRBV21-1
d_gene: NA
abundance: NA
CDR3nt: TGTGCCAGCGGGTCTCGGGGGAGAGCGAACACCGGGGAGCTGTTTTTT
CDR3aa: CASGSRGRANTGELFF

j_gene: TRBJ2-3
v_gene: TRBV5-6
d_gene: TRBD2
abundance: NA
CDR3nt: TGTGCCAGCAGCTTTGCACTAGCGGGAGACCCTAGCACAGATACGCAGTATTTT
CDR3aa: CASSFALAGDPSTDTQYF

j_gene: TRBJ2-1
v_gene: TRBV19
d_gene: NA
abundance: NA
CDR3nt: TGTGCCAGTAGTATAGTGGGACTCGTTCTGCTCTTC
CDR3aa: CASSIVGLVLLF

j_gene: TRBJ2-7
v_gene: TRBV5-1
d_gene: TRBD2
abundance: NA
CDR3nt: TGCGCCAGCAGCTTGGGGTCGGGACTAGCCTACGAGCAGTACTTC
CDR3aa: CASSLGSGLAYEQYF

j_gene: TRBJ1-1
v_gene: TRBV7-9
d_gene: NA
abundance: few
CDR3nt: TGTGCCAGCAGCTTGACAAGAAACCTTGAAGCTTTCTTT
CDR3aa: CASSLTRNLEAFF

j_gene: TRBJ2-7
v_gene: TRBV6-5
d_gene: TRBD2
abundance: NA
CDR3nt: TGTGCCAGCAGTTACGGGACTAGCGGCTCCTACGAGCAGTACTTC
CDR3aa: CASSYGTSGSYEQYF

j_gene: TRBJ2-1
v_gene: TRBV4-2
d_gene: TRBD2
abundance: few
CDR3nt: TGTGCCAGCAGCCCCTTGGAGACTAGCGGGAGGAATGAGCAGTTCTTC
CDR3aa: CASSPLETSGRNEQFF

j_gene: TRBJ2-3
v_gene: TRBV2
d_gene: NA
abundance: NA
CDR3nt: TGTGCCAGCAGGTTGGACAGCACCCCTTTTGATACGCAGTATTTT
CDR3aa: CASRLDSTPFDTQYF

j_gene: TRBJ2-3
v_gene: TRBV20-1
d_gene: NA
abundance: once
CDR3nt: TGCAGTGCTAGGCTTGATACGCAGTATTTT
CDR3aa: CSARLDTQYF

j_gene: TRBJ2-5
v_gene: TRBV9
d_gene: NA
abundance: NA
CDR3nt: TGTGCCAGCATTGACAGGCAAGAGACCCAGTACTTC
CDR3aa: CASIDRQETQYF

j_gene: TRBJ2-1
v_gene: TRBV29-1
d_gene: TRBD2
abundance: NA
CDR3nt: TGCAGCGTTGCTGTAGCGGGAGGGCTCAATGAGCAGTTCTTC
CDR3aa: CSVAVAGGLNEQFF

j_gene: TRBJ1-6
v_gene: TRBV5-1
d_gene: TRBD1
abundance: NA
CDR3nt: TGCGCCAGCAGCGCTCGGGACAGCTGGAGGGAGTCCTATAATTCACCCCTCCACTTT
CDR3aa: CASSARDSWRESYNSPLHF

j_gene: TRBJ2-5
v_gene: TRBV30
d_gene: NA
abundance: NA
CDR3nt: TGTGCCTGGAGTGTAATGGCGCCCGAAGCGTCCCAGTACTTC
CDR3aa: CAWSVMAPEASQYF

j_gene: TRBJ2-3
v_gene: TRBV7-3
d_gene: NA
abundance: few
CDR3nt: TGTGCCAGCAGCTTAATGGGAGGAGATACGCAGTATTTT
CDR3aa: CASSLMGGDTQYF

j_gene: TRBJ2-3
v_gene: TRBV5-4
d_gene: NA
abundance: NA
CDR3nt: TGTGCCAGCAGCTTGGTCGGCGGGGGCAGCACAGATACGCAGTATTTT
CDR3aa: CASSLVGGGSTDTQYF

j_gene: TRBJ1-5
v_gene: TRBV6-1
d_gene: TRBD1
abundance: many
CDR3nt: TGTGCCAGCAGTCCCCAGACAGGGGGCAATCAGCCCCAGCATTTT
CDR3aa: CASSPQTGGNQPQHF

j_gene: TRBJ2-3
v_gene: TRBV7-7
d_gene: NA
abundance: NA
CDR3nt: TGTGCTAGCAGCCCCGGACTCGTTCAAGATACGCAGTATTTT
CDR3aa: CASSPGLVQDTQYF

j_gene: TRBJ2-1
v_gene: TRBV5-4
d_gene: TRBD2
abundance: NA
CDR3nt: TGTGCCAGCAGCTTGACTAGCGGGGACCACGAGCAGTTCTTC
CDR3aa: CASSLTSGDHEQFF

j_gene: TRBJ2-3
v_gene: TRBV27
d_gene: NA
abundance: NA
CDR3nt: TGTGCCAGCAGTCCAGGACGATCGGGCACAGATACGCAGTATTTT
CDR3aa: CASSPGRSGTDTQYF

j_gene: TRBJ2-3
v_gene: TRBV5-1
d_gene: NA
abundance: NA
CDR3nt: TGCGCCAGCAGCCGGACCGGACAGTTCACAGATACGCAGTATTTT
CDR3aa: CASSRTGQFTDTQYF

j_gene: TRBJ1-1
v_gene: TRBV27
d_gene: NA
abundance: few
CDR3nt: TGTGCCAGCAGTCTAACAGGCACCTTTACTGAAGCTTTCTTT
CDR3aa: CASSLTGTFTEAFF

j_gene: TRBJ2-6
v_gene: TRBV6-1
d_gene: NA
abundance: NA
CDR3nt: TGTGCCAGCAGGTTCTCTGGGGCCAACGTCCTGACTTTC
CDR3aa: CASRFSGANVLTF

j_gene: TRBJ1-1
v_gene: TRBV2
d_gene: NA
abundance: NA
CDR3nt: TGTGCCAGCAGTGAAGGGGGGACGGGGAACACTGAAGCTTTCTTT
CDR3aa: CASSEGGTGNTEAFF

j_gene: TRBJ1-2
v_gene: TRBV2
d_gene: NA
abundance: NA
CDR3nt: TGTGCCAGCAGTCGGACAGCTAACTATGGCTACACCTTC
CDR3aa: CASSRTANYGYTF

j_gene: TRBJ2-1
v_gene: TRBV5-1
d_gene: TRBD2
abundance: NA
CDR3nt: TGCGCCAGCAGCTTGACTAGCGGGAGAGGATACAATGAGCAGTTCTTC
CDR3aa: CASSLTSGRGYNEQFF

j_gene: TRBJ2-1
v_gene: TRBV6-5
d_gene: NA
abundance: once
CDR3nt: TGTGCCAGCAGTTACCGTCTGGGGTCCGGTGAGCAGTTCTTC
CDR3aa: CASSYRLGSGEQFF